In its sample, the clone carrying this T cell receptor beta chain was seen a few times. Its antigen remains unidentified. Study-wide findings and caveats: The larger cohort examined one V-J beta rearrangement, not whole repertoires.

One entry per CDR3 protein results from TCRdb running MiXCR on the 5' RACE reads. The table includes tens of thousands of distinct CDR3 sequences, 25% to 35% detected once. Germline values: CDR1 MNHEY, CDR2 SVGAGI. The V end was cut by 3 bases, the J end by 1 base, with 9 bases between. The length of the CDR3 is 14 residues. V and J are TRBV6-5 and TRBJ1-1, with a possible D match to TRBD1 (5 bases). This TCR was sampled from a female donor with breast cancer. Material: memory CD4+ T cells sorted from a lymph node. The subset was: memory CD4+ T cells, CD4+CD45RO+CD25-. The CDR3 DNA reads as TGTGCCAGCAGTTATTGGGGCCGGAACACTGAAGCTTTCTTT. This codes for CASSYWGRNTEAFF.